This section outlines one T cell receptor beta chain sequence together with its context. Antigen specificity is unknown. The sample belongs to a study of T-cell memory formation after mild COVID-19. Findings of the study overall: Contracting clones, day 15 to 85, had balanced CD4/CD8, and later expanders favored CD4+.

MiXCR, run by TCRdb on the 5' RACE reads, gives a single entry per CDR3 protein. The sample lists about 470,000 distinct CDR3 sequences; around 27% were seen once. Trimming removed 6 bases at V and 6 bases at J, with 10 bases between. This CDR3 region has 11 residues. The germline CDR1 and CDR2 sequences are SQVTM and ANQGSEA. V is TRBV29-1 and J is TRBJ2-3, with D perhaps TRBD1 (6 bases). Sequencing was done on a sample of PBMCs or a T cell subset sorted from them (not recorded which). This clonotype was obtained from an adult woman who had mild COVID-19 (a few samples of this study predate the infection). Cell type and time point are not known. CDR3 sequence (DNA): TGCAGCGTGCACAGGGTGGATACGCAGTATTTT. It specifies CSVHRVDTQYF.